The rows below give T cell receptor beta chains drawn from one sample of a study of OX40 agonist ivuxolimab in advanced cancers. Generated by immunoSEQ multiplex PCR, the TCRdb table keeps only in-frame clones and is missing some. The sample includes some 98,000 clones, 90% to 95% of them seen just once. This specimen consisted of CD4+ or CD8+ T cells sorted from blood, obtained in a trial of the OX40 agonist ivuxolimab. The receptors come from an adult with an advanced solid tumor such as melanoma, head and neck, liver or kidney cancer. Both conserved end residues are part of each CDR3. A D gene is named only where the DNA matches it firmly. Where a row states a size, it is once, few, many or the class of an expanded clone; other rows omit it.

clone size: NA; J gene: TRBJ2-7; D gene: NA; V gene: TRBV19; CDR3 length: 10; CDR3 protein: CATGRYEQYF; CDR3 DNA: TGTGCAACTGGAAGGTACGAGCAGTACTTC
clone size: NA; J gene: TRBJ2-3; D gene: TRBD2; V gene: TRBV11-2; CDR3 length: 13; CDR3 protein: CASRGGVPDTQYF; CDR3 DNA: TGTGCCAGCCGCGGGGGAGTTCCAGATACGCAGTATTTT
clone size: NA; J gene: TRBJ2-3; D gene: NA; V gene: TRBV28; CDR3 length: 16; CDR3 protein: CASSQVATASTDTQYF; CDR3 DNA: TGTGCCAGCAGCCAGGTAGCAACAGCTTCCACAGATACGCAGTATTTT
clone size: NA; J gene: TRBJ2-1; D gene: NA; V gene: TRBV2; CDR3 length: 18; CDR3 protein: CASIGRSTSTAVRSEQFF; CDR3 DNA: TGTGCCAGCATAGGGAGAAGTACTAGTACCGCCGTTCGTAGTGAGCAGTTCTTC
clone size: NA; J gene: TRBJ2-7; D gene: NA; V gene: TRBV4-2; CDR3 length: 18; CDR3 protein: CASSQQPQTGTTSYEQYF; CDR3 DNA: TGTGCCAGCAGCCAACAACCCCAGACAGGGACTACCTCCTACGAGCAGTACTTC
clone size: NA; J gene: TRBJ1-1; D gene: NA; V gene: TRBV27; CDR3 length: 14; CDR3 protein: CASSRDIVNTEAFF; CDR3 DNA: TGTGCCAGCAGCCGGGACATAGTTAACACTGAAGCTTTCTTT
clone size: once; J gene: TRBJ2-1; D gene: NA; V gene: TRBV28; CDR3 length: 14; CDR3 protein: CASSFLPSYNEQFF; CDR3 DNA: TGTGCCAGCAGTTTCTTACCCTCCTACAATGAGCAGTTCTTC
clone size: NA; J gene: TRBJ2-1; D gene: TRBD2; V gene: TRBV5-1; CDR3 length: 14; CDR3 protein: CASSHGLGDNEQFF; CDR3 DNA: TGCGCCAGCAGCCACGGACTAGGAGACAATGAGCAGTTCTTC
clone size: NA; J gene: TRBJ2-1; D gene: TRBD1; V gene: TRBV6-6; CDR3 length: 15; CDR3 protein: CASSTTGTVTIEQFF; CDR3 DNA: TGTGCCAGCAGTACAACCGGGACAGTGACAATTGAGCAGTTCTTC
clone size: NA; J gene: TRBJ2-7; D gene: TRBD2; V gene: TRBV5-1; CDR3 length: 15; CDR3 protein: CASSLEPAGVYEQYF; CDR3 DNA: TGCGCCAGCAGCTTGGAGCCAGCGGGAGTCTACGAGCAGTACTTC
clone size: NA; J gene: TRBJ2-1; D gene: TRBD2; V gene: TRBV5-1; CDR3 length: 19; CDR3 protein: CASSLELAGGPRVANEQFF; CDR3 DNA: TGCGCCAGCAGCTTGGAACTAGCGGGAGGGCCAAGGGTCGCCAATGAGCAGTTCTTC
clone size: NA; J gene: TRBJ1-1; D gene: NA; V gene: TRBV19; CDR3 length: 15; CDR3 protein: CASSTSGRPNTEAFF; CDR3 DNA: TGTGCCAGTAGTACTTCAGGACGGCCGAACACTGAAGCTTTCTTT
clone size: NA; J gene: TRBJ2-7; D gene: TRBD2; V gene: TRBV20-1; CDR3 length: 10; CDR3 protein: CSASRGDQYF; CDR3 DNA: TGCAGTGCTTCCCGGGGGGATCAGTACTTC
clone size: NA; J gene: TRBJ1-4; D gene: TRBD1; V gene: TRBV7-6; CDR3 length: 16; CDR3 protein: CASNLQGAGTNEKLFF; CDR3 DNA: TGTGCCAGCAACCTACAGGGGGCAGGAACTAATGAAAAACTGTTTTTT
clone size: NA; J gene: TRBJ2-7; D gene: NA; V gene: TRBV6-6; CDR3 length: 15; CDR3 protein: CASRPPLRSSYEQYF; CDR3 DNA: TGTGCCAGCAGGCCCCCACTTAGGAGCTCCTACGAGCAGTACTTC
clone size: NA; J gene: TRBJ1-2; D gene: NA; V gene: TRBV7-2; CDR3 length: 13; CDR3 protein: CASSLVTGNGYTF; CDR3 DNA: TGTGCCAGCAGCTTAGTAACAGGGAACGGCTACACCTTC
clone size: NA; J gene: TRBJ2-3; D gene: NA; V gene: TRBV5-1; CDR3 length: 14; CDR3 protein: CASGGPSGTDTQYF; CDR3 DNA: TGCGCCAGCGGGGGCCCCTCGGGCACAGATACGCAGTATTTT